This TCR beta chain comes out of a study of cytomegalovirus exposure and HLA in healthy donors. The overall study: The roughly 120 million unique TCR beta sequences, from roughly 170 million T cells, were found by an earlier analysis. Samples from HLA-typed donors yielded around 85 million unique TCRs in an early data release.

Researchers ran the PCR with 60 Vbeta and 13 Jbeta primers. TCRdb keeps only in-frame clones here, not all; method: immunoSEQ multiplex PCR. This sample has about 150,000 clones, with around four fifths found just once. Notes on this clone: Its cognate antigen is unknown.

General study results and limits: Researchers catalogued some 160 TCR beta chains as cytomegalovirus-associated. Among TCR beta chains of equal frequency, HLA-associated ones were more clonally expanded in a later analysis.

CDR1 and CDR2 (germline): MNHEY, SVGAGI. The CDR3 extends over 13 amino acids. The V gene lost 10 bases and the J gene lost 7 bases, with 14 bases spanning the gap. The sample taken for sequencing was PBMCs. V usage is TRBV6-5 and J usage is TRBJ1-6; a possible D gene is TRBD1 (5 bases). This receptor was identified in a boy aged 2 to 9 in good health and CMV-seronegative. The CDR3 DNA is TGTGCCACGTCCTTGGGGGGGAATTCACCCCTCCACTTT. It encodes CATSLGGNSPLHF.